One and the same sample provided the 27 T cell receptor beta chains below, sequenced in a study of CD8 T cells in ankylosing spondylitis. TCRdb reprocessed the 5' RACE reads via MiXCR and lists one record per CDR3 protein. The sample shows around 230,000 distinct CDR3 sequences, roughly 8.6% of them seen only once. Sequencing input: blood, either unsorted or a sorted T cell fraction (not recorded which). The receptors come from a male donor with ankylosing spondylitis or in good health (not recorded which).

The sample holds a few counts of this clonotype. The gene calls are TRBV15 and TRBJ1-1; 10 nucleotides line up with TRBD1. The V and J ends lost 5 bases and 3 bases, in that order; junction bases with no gene match: 3. The CDR3 sequence is 14 residues long. Germline V lookup: CDR1 LNHNV, CDR2 YYDKDF (reference sequence). The CDR3 sequence: CATSRGQGDTEAFF. The DNA of the CDR3 is TGTGCCACCAGCCGAGGACAGGGGGACACTGAAGCTTTCTTT.

This clonotype was counted ten times or more. The DNA for the CDR3 is TGCAGTGCTAGGGCGACTGCCCGCGAGCAGTTCTTC. Residues: CSARATAREQFF. This chain joins TRBV20-1 and TRBJ2-1, with D unresolved. The germline V gene encodes CDR1 DFQATT and CDR2 SNEGSKA (reference sequence). This CDR3 region has 12 residues. V gave up 3 bases and J gave up 10 bases, with 13 bases separating them.

This clonotype was counted many times. The J gene is TRBJ2-2, the V gene TRBV24-1; the D gene could be TRBD1 or TRBD2 (5 bases each). The CDR3 has 15 residues. The germline V and J ends were trimmed by 3 bases and 9 bases, with 16 bases remaining between them. CDR1 is KGHDR and CDR2 is SFDVKD in the germline V gene. The CDR3 DNA is TGTGCCACCAGTGATCCCCGGGACCTGCGCCGGGAGCTGTTTTTT. Translated: CATSDPRDLRRELFF.

This clonotype was observed at least ten times. The gene calls are TRBV19 and TRBJ1-3; 7 bases are a match to TRBD1. This CDR3 is 12 amino acids long. With V trimmed by 8 bases and J by 5 bases, 3 bases remained unmatched. Germline CDR1 is LNHDA and CDR2 is SQIVND (reference sequence). The CDR3, as DNA: TGTGCCAGTCGACAGGGAAGAAACACCATATATTTT. Translated: CASRQGRNTIYF.

This clonotype was found many times. The rearrangement uses TRBV7-6 and TRBJ1-5; possibly TRBD1 for D (5 bases). Germline CDR1 and CDR2: SGHVS and FNYEAQ. The V end was cut by 5 bases, the J end by 3 bases, with 23 bases between. This CDR3 has 18 amino acids. DNA of the CDR3: TGTGCCAGCAGCGACAACCCGAGGCTTAACGGGGCCAATCAGCCCCAGCATTTT. Its protein product is CASSDNPRLNGANQPQHF.

This clonotype was observed many times. J is TRBJ1-1 and V is TRBV20-1; unclear D gene. This CDR3 has 12 residues. V lost 1 base, J lost 5 bases, and 8 bases lay in between. CDR1 and CDR2 from the germline V gene are DFQATT and SNEGSKA (reference sequence). The CDR3 DNA sequence: TGCAGTGCTAGAGTGAGGGAAACTGAAGCTTTCTTT. This gives the protein CSARVRETEAFF.

This clonotype was recorded at least ten times. The chain has TRBV20-1 and TRBJ2-7, with TRBD1 matching 8 bases. This CDR3 comprises 13 residues. Trimming removed 6 bases from V and 0 bases from J; junction bases left unmatched: 4. Germline V gives CDR1 DFQATT, CDR2 SNEGSKA (reference sequence). The CDR3 sequence: CSAGQGSSYEQYF. CDR3 nucleotide sequence: TGCAGTGCCGGACAGGGTAGCTCCTACGAGCAGTACTTC.

This clonotype was counted many times. This chain connects TRBV4-1 to TRBJ2-7, with a possible D match to TRBD1 (6 bases). Per the germline V gene, CDR1 is MGHRA and CDR2 is YSYEKL. The V end lost 4 bases, the J end lost 1 base, and 11 bases lay between the germline ends. CDR3 size: 14 residues. CDR3 bases: TGCGCCAGCAGCCCCACGACAGGATCCTACGAGCAGTACTTC. It encodes CASSPTTGSYEQYF.

Only a few counts were recorded for this clonotype. V and J are TRBV29-1 and TRBJ1-1, with D unclear. Between the trimmed V and J ends, which lost 5 bases and 3 bases, there was a span of 4 bases. The germline V gene has CDR1 SQVTM and CDR2 ANQGSEA. CDR3 length: 10 amino acids. CDR3 coding DNA: TGCAGCGTTACGGACACTGAAGCTTTCTTT. Residues: CSVTDTEAFF. The complete variable domain, with remaining parts taken from reference TRBV29-1 and TRBJ1-1, reads SAVISQKPSRDICQRGTSLTIQCQVDSQVTMMFWYRQQPGQSLTLIATANQGSEATYESGFVIDKFPISRPNLTFSTLTVSNMSPEDSSIYLCSVTDTEAFFGQGTRLTVV.

This clonotype was detected ten times or more. The chain recombines TRBV20-1 with TRBJ2-7; D remains ambiguous. V gave up 1 base and J gave up 3 bases, with 7 bases separating them. CDR3 length: 12 residues. Germline lookup yields CDR1 DFQATT and CDR2 SNEGSKA (reference sequence). CDR3 nucleotide sequence: TGCAGTGCTAGAGGGGGTAGCTACGAGCAGTACTTC. It translates to CSARGGSYEQYF.

This clonotype showed up many times. This chain connects TRBV5-1 to TRBJ2-7; 7 bases match TRBD1. V shed 3 bases and J 4 bases; nucleotides not matched to a gene: 4. The germline V gene encodes CDR1 SGHRS and CDR2 YFSETQ. The CDR3 spans 13 residues. CDR3 region: CASSSTGEYEQYF. The CDR3, as DNA: TGCGCCAGCAGCTCTACAGGGGAATACGAGCAGTACTTC.

This clonotype was seen many times. The chain employs TRBV5-6 and TRBJ1-3, with D hard to call. The CDR3 covers 14 residues. V was clipped by 2 bases and J by 0 bases, with 6 bases between them. CDR1 SGHDT and CDR2 YYEEEE come from the germline V gene. The DNA for the CDR3 is TGTGCCAGCAGCTTACCATCCTCTGGAAACACCATATATTTT. Protein sequence: CASSLPSSGNTIYF.

There are many counts of this clonotype. V is TRBV20-1 and J is TRBJ1-6; D call uncertain. CDR3 length: 16 residues. V was cut by 0 bases and J by 0 bases, with 9 bases left in between. Looked up from germline, CDR1 is DFQATT and CDR2 is SNEGSKA (reference sequence). In DNA, the CDR3 is TGCAGTGCTAGAGATTCCGGGAGCTCCTATAATTCACCCCTCCACTTT. Translated, it gives CSARDSGSSYNSPLHF.

This clonotype was detected ten times or more. The genes are TRBV27 and TRBJ2-1, with D tentatively TRBD2 (6 bases). The germline V gene has CDR1 MNHEY and CDR2 SMNVEV (reference sequence). The CDR3 has 15 amino acids. Deletions cut 3 bases from V and 3 bases from J, with 12 bases between. The CDR3 DNA reads as TGTGCCAGCAGTTTGAGGAGGGGCCTCTACAATGAGCAGTTCTTC. Its translation: CASSLRRGLYNEQFF.

This clonotype was found a few times. The rearrangement links TRBV20-1 to TRBJ2-7; D call uncertain. The CDR3 spans 12 residues. Trimming stripped 5 bases from V and 6 bases from J, with 14 bases between. Germline V gene sequence: CDR1 DFQATT, CDR2 SNEGSKA (reference sequence). The CDR3 DNA follows: TGCAGTGCTGCATTAGGTATGGCCGAGCAGTACTTC. Encoded protein: CSAALGMAEQYF.

On this clonotype itself: A read error may explain this, as a much larger clone is one base away. The V and J genes are TRBV27 and TRBJ2-3; possibly TRBD1 for D (7 bases). The CDR3 has 17 residues. Trimming removed 7 bases from V and 1 base from J, with 21 bases in between. The V gene's germline CDR1 is MNHEY and CDR2 SMNVEV (reference sequence). This chain's CDR3 is CASIRTRGPGGTDTQYF. The CDR3 DNA reads TGTGCCAGCATTCGTACAAGGGGGCCGGGAGGCACAGATACGCAGTATTTT.

This clonotype was counted ten times or more. The V call is TRBV5-1, the J call TRBJ2-1, with TRBD2 matching over 11 bases. Germline V gene sequence: CDR1 SGHRS, CDR2 YFSETQ. V was clipped by 4 bases and J by 10 bases; unmatched bases: 4. The CDR3 contains 13 residues. Written as DNA, the CDR3 is TGCGCCAGCAGCATACTAGCGGGGGCCGAGCAGTTCTTC. Amino acid sequence: CASSILAGAEQFF.

This clonotype was observed many times. The chain couples TRBV5-5 to TRBJ2-1, with 10 bases that match TRBD2. The CDR3 contains 17 residues. Looked up from germline, CDR1 is SGHKS and CDR2 is YYEKEE (reference sequence). V was pared by 4 bases and J by 3 bases, with 10 bases of the junction left unmatched. Here the CDR3 DNA reads TGTGCCAGCAGCGCCATGCCCCCTAGCGGGGGCTACAATGAGCAGTTCTTC. Translation: CASSAMPPSGGYNEQFF.

This clonotype was counted many times. The chain carries TRBV5-6 and TRBJ1-1; D uncertain. The CDR3 is 17 amino acids. The germline V gene encodes CDR1 SGHDT and CDR2 YYEEEE. Trimming removed 0 bases at V and 6 bases at J, with 21 bases between. DNA of the CDR3: TGTGCCAGCAGCTTGGGGGCCGAGGCAAGGCGGCGGGCTGAAGCTTTCTTT. Translated, it gives CASSLGAEARRRAEAFF.

This clonotype occurred a few times. The chain recombines TRBV7-6 with TRBJ2-1, with 11 bases that match TRBD2. The CDR3 extends over 17 amino acids. Germline V gives CDR1 SGHVS, CDR2 FNYEAQ. The V segment lost 5 bases and the J segment 6 bases; nucleotides outside the gene matches: 12. The CDR3 loop reads CASSTRIAGGSRNEQFF. The CDR3 DNA reads as TGTGCCAGCAGCACGCGGATAGCGGGGGGGTCTCGCAATGAGCAGTTCTTC.

This clonotype was observed many times. The rearrangement uses TRBV6-1 and TRBJ1-5; 10 nucleotides line up with TRBD1. The length of the CDR3 is 16 residues. Germline V gives CDR1 MNHNS, CDR2 SASEGT. V lost 6 bases to trimming and J lost 2 bases; unmatched junction nucleotides: 7. The CDR3 loop is CASSSLGTGGNQPQHF. CDR3 bases: TGTGCCAGCAGCTCCTTGGGGACAGGGGGCAATCAGCCCCAGCATTTT.

The chain links TRBV25-1 to TRBJ1-1; no clear D gene. This CDR3 has 13 amino acids. CDR1 is MGHDK, CDR2 SYGVNS, per germline. Trimming stripped 4 bases from V and 4 bases from J, with 10 bases between. The CDR3 loop is CASSGLQSTEAFF. The CDR3 DNA reads as TGTGCCAGCAGTGGCCTTCAGAGCACTGAAGCTTTCTTT.

This clonotype was recorded at least ten times. The J gene is TRBJ1-1, the V gene TRBV19, with D perhaps TRBD1 (6 bases). V gave up 7 bases and J gave up 2 bases, with 14 bases separating them. Looked up from germline, CDR1 is LNHDA and CDR2 is SQIVND (reference sequence). The CDR3 is 14 residues long. The CDR3 loop reads CASTMDRYNTEAFF. CDR3 in DNA: TGTGCCAGTACCATGGACAGATATAACACTGAAGCTTTCTTT.

This clonotype was counted a few times. This sequence may be a read error, since a much larger clone differs from it by one base. The rearrangement links TRBV12-3 or TRBV12-4 to TRBJ2-5, with D possibly called TRBD1 or TRBD2 (5 bases each). The better agreement between TRBJ2-1 and the DNA end casts doubt on the J call. The CDR3 spans 14 residues. As DNA, the CDR3 is TGTGCCAGCAGTCCCAGTGGGCCCAGGGAGACCCAGTTCTTC. Translating it yields CASSPSGPRETQFF.

There are many counts of this clonotype. The genes are TRBV28 and TRBJ1-5; D perhaps matches TRBD1 (5 bases). The CDR3 has 17 residues. Germline-derived CDR1 and CDR2 are MDHEN and SYDVKM. V was trimmed by 1 base and J by 1 base, leaving 14 bases between them. The CDR3 sequence: CASSLYPRTTSNQPQHF. The CDR3 bases are TGTGCCAGCAGTTTATACCCCCGGACAACGAGCAATCAGCCCCAGCATTTT.

This clonotype was observed a handful of times. The chain uses TRBV20-1 and TRBJ1-3, with no clear D. CDR1 and CDR2 (germline): DFQATT, SNEGSKA (reference sequence). The CDR3 totals 14 residues. Trimming took 0 bases from V and 0 from J, leaving 6 bases between them. The CDR3 here is CSAREPYSGNTIYF. The CDR3 DNA is TGCAGTGCTAGAGAACCATACTCTGGAAACACCATATATTTT.

This clonotype was seen many times. This chain joins TRBV12-3 or TRBV12-4 and TRBJ2-3; D call uncertain. Between the trimmed V and J ends, which lost 2 bases and 0 bases, there was a span of 6 bases. The CDR3 consists of 14 residues. The CDR3 region has the DNA TGTGCCAGCAGTTTACTGGTCAGCACAGATACGCAGTATTTT. Protein product: CASSLLVSTDTQYF.